What follows describes a single T cell receptor (beta chain). A read error may be the cause here, since a much bigger clone is one base away. From 15-18 subjects, each sequencing run yielded over 190 million TCR-beta sequences. Each CDR3 protein gets one entry after TCRdb re-called the 5' RACE reads with MiXCR. Among fewer than 85,000 distinct CDR3 sequences listed, about a sixth were seen once. The entry originates in a study of neurological immune-mediated disorders. Unsorted libraries used 2 million PBMCs kept at -80 degrees C. Germline lookup yields CDR1 SGHTA and CDR2 FQGNSA. The CDR3 extends over 16 amino acids. V dropped 2 bases and J dropped 7; count of bases not matched to a gene: 9.

This chain connects TRBV7-2 to TRBJ1-3; 9 nucleotides line up with TRBD1. The sample was PBMCs. The sequence derives from a woman between 40 and 55 years old in good health. The CDR3 DNA follows: TGTGCCAGCAGCTTATTTTCGACAGGGGGACGGAACACCATATATTTT. This encodes CASSLFSTGGRNTIYF.